A selection of T cell receptor beta chains follows, all from one sample in a study of T cells in Graves' hyperthyroidism and ophthalmopathy. TCRdb re-analysed the multiplex PCR reads in MiXCR, keeping a single row per CDR3 protein. The table includes some 760,000 distinct CDR3 sequences, roughly 15% detected once. The sample consisted of blood. The receptors stem from a woman aged 18-29 years with Graves' hyperthyroidism. Both conserved end residues are part of each CDR3. Fields, in order: V gene, J gene, D gene, clone size, CDR3 protein, CDR3 DNA. The D gene is left open where the match is weak. Clone size is not always given. Where it is, it says once, few, many or a class for expanded clones.

>TRBV20-1|TRBJ1-1|-|few
CSANSGPHDWGTEAFF
TGCAGTGCTAATTCCGGACCGCATGATTGGGGCACTGAAGCTTTCTTT
>TRBV29-1|TRBJ1-1|-|few
CSVVPEAFF
TGCAGCGTTGTCCCTGAAGCTTTCTTT
>TRBV6-1|TRBJ1-6|-|many
CASRGDGAYNSPLHF
TGTGCCAGCAGGGGGGATGGCGCCTATAATTCACCCCTCCACTTT
>TRBV9|TRBJ2-3|-|few
CASSKGPLEDTQYF
TGTGCCAGCAGCAAGGGGCCCCTTGAGGATACGCAGTATTTT
>TRBV29-1|TRBJ1-1|-|few
CSASSRGNTEAFF
TGCAGCGCCTCTTCAAGGGGCAACACTGAAGCTTTCTTT
>TRBV15|TRBJ2-7|-|-
CATSPVKGSLDSEQYF
TGTGCCACCAGCCCCGTAAAGGGGTCATTGGATAGCGAGCAGTACTTC
>TRBV29-1|TRBJ1-1|-|few
CSVGTRSFTEAFF
TGCAGCGTTGGAACCCGTAGTTTCACTGAAGCTTTCTTT
>TRBV20-1|TRBJ2-7|TRBD1|many
CSARDWGQGVRSYEQYF
TGCAGTGCTAGAGATTGGGGACAGGGGGTTCGTTCCTACGAGCAGTACTTC
>TRBV28|TRBJ2-7|-|many
CASSPLTGAFYEQYF
TGTGCCAGCAGTCCGCTGACAGGTGCCTTCTACGAGCAGTACTTC
>TRBV7-6|TRBJ2-7|TRBD1|-
CASSARTGGPYEQYF
TGTGCCAGCAGCGCCCGGACAGGGGGCCCCTACGAGCAGTACTTC
>TRBV3-1|TRBJ1-1|-|many
CASKRPGQNTEAFF
TGTGCCAGCAAACGACCTGGGCAGAACACTGAAGCTTTCTTT
>TRBV2|TRBJ1-6|-|many
CASSHRDGGYNSPLHF
TGTGCCAGCAGCCACCGGGACGGCGGTTATAATTCACCCCTCCACTTT
>TRBV20-1|TRBJ2-3|TRBD2|-
CSARRLAEGGVTDTQYF
TGCAGTGCTAGACGGCTAGCGGAAGGAGGAGTGACAGATACGCAGTATTTT
>TRBV9|TRBJ2-2|-|few
CASSVRETGELFF
TGTGCCAGCAGTGTCCGGGAGACCGGGGAGCTGTTTTTT
>TRBV9|TRBJ2-1|-|many
CASSVASGRLHNEQFF
TGTGCCAGCAGCGTAGCTTCCGGGAGACTTCACAATGAGCAGTTCTTC
>TRBV19|TRBJ1-2|-|-
CARPNPDRNLLPAGYTF
TGTGCCAGACCGAACCCCGACAGGAACCTACTGCCGGCCGGCTACACCTTC
>TRBV30|TRBJ2-7|-|-
CAWSVGRGYEQYF
TGTGCCTGGAGTGTTGGGAGAGGCTACGAGCAGTACTTC
>TRBV29-1|TRBJ2-1|TRBD2|many
CSVCCAGEHNEQFF
TGCAGCGTCTGCTGCGCGGGAGAACACAATGAGCAGTTCTTC
>TRBV7-3|TRBJ2-3|-|many
CASSLLGPGDVTDTQYF
TGTGCCAGCAGCTTATTGGGACCCGGGGATGTGACAGATACGCAGTATTTT
>TRBV20-1|TRBJ2-7|TRBD2|many
CSAIQGLAGNEQYF
TGCAGTGCGATACAGGGACTAGCGGGAAACGAGCAGTACTTC
>TRBV6-1|TRBJ2-4|TRBD1|-
CASSSGAVGQGHQYF
TGTGCCAGCAGCTCTGGGGCGGTGGGACAGGGCCATCAGTACTTC
>TRBV9|TRBJ2-7|TRBD2|-
CASSVGQREGYEQYF
TGTGCCAGCAGCGTAGGGCAGCGGGAGGGCTACGAGCAGTACTTC